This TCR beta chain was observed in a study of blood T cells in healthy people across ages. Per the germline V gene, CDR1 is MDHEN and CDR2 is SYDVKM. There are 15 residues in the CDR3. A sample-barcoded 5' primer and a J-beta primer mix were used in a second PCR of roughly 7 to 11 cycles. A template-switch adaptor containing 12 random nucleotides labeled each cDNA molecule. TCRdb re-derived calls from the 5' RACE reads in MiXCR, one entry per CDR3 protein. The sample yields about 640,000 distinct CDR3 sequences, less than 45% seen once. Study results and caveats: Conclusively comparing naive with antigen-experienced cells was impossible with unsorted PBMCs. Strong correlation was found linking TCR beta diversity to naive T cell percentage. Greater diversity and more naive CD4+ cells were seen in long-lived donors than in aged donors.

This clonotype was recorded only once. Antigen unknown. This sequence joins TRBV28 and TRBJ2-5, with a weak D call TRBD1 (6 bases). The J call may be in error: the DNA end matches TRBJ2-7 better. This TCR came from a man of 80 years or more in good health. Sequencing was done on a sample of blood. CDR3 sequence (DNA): TGTGCCAGCAGTCCGCGAGGACAGCAAACCTACGAGCAGTACTTC. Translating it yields CASSPRGQQTYEQYF.